The clone carrying this T cell receptor (beta chain) was detected once. The sample comes from a study of blood T cell repertoires in COVID-19. Overall study context: Whether acute or convalescent, the COVID-19 samples came from the United States, Italy and Spain. The analysed material was cDNA or gDNA that came from T cells, B-cell-depleted T cells, or PBMCs.

Original analysis: How many nucleated cells were present was estimated from reference gene primer amplification. Sequenced by immunoSEQ multiplex PCR; TCRdb stores in-frame clones only, minus some. The D gene and trimming were derived from the DNA, and the V and J assignments and clone size from that table. Of roughly 500,000 clones in the sample, over 75% are singletons; the top ten hold approximately 2.9%. The CDR3 consists of 15 residues. Germline loops: CDR1 SGHTA, CDR2 FQGNSA. The V gene lost 1 base and the J gene lost 4 bases, with 13 bases spanning the gap. V is TRBV7-2 and J is TRBJ2-5, with D possibly TRBD2 on 5 matching bases. The clonotype comes from a human donor in a cohort sampled during active COVID-19. Sequenced material: peripheral blood. Here the CDR3 DNA reads TGTGCCAGCAGCTTAGAACTGATTCGGGGAGAGACCCAGTACTTC. As protein: CASSLELIRGETQYF.